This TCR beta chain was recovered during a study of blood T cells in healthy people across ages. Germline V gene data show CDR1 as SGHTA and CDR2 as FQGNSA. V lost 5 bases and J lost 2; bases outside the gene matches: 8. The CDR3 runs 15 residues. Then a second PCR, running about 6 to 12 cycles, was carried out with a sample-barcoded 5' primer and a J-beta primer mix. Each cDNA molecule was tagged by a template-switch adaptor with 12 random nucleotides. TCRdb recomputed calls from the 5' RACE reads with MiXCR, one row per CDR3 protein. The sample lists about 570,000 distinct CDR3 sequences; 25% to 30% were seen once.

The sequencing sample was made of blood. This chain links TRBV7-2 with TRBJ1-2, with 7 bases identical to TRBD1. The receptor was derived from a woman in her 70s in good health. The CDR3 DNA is TGTGCCAGCAGCCCACCCGGGACAGCGAACTATGGCTACACCTTC. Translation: CASSPPGTANYGYTF.